One T cell receptor (beta chain) is described in this entry. The target antigen is unknown. This sample stems from a study of post-analysis software for immune sequencing data. Study in general: Clinical courses comprised relapsing-remitting, secondary progressive and progressive-relapsing multiple sclerosis. Study-level points and caveats: For normalized Chao1 diversity, multiple sclerosis patients scored significantly lower than controls did. The study found TRBV5-6, TRBV5-1 and TRBV20-1 among a handful of TRBV segments more frequent in patients than controls.

Germline loops: CDR1 LGHDT, CDR2 YNNKEL (reference sequence). J lost 3 bases, V lost 5 bases, and 11 bases had no gene match. The CDR3 has 17 residues. Unique molecular identifiers featured in each of the TCR beta cDNA libraries. Approximately 450,000 cDNA molecules were recovered from an input of roughly 0.95 to 10 million T cells. A single record per CDR3 protein comes from TCRdb applying MiXCR to the PCR reads. This sample has fewer than 600,000 distinct CDR3 sequences, with roughly 45% found just once. Sample: blood. The gene calls are TRBV3-1 and TRBJ2-3, with 10 bases aligning to TRBD2. The sequence was obtained from a girl aged 10-17 years with multiple sclerosis. The CDR3 spells CASSAQASGRATDTQYF. The CDR3 DNA reads TGTGCCAGCAGCGCCCAGGCGAGCGGGAGGGCTACAGATACGCAGTATTTT.